The 3 T cell receptor beta chains listed next were all sequenced from one sample in a study of shared clonotypes between healthy human individuals. Libraries were prepared by immunoSEQ multiplex PCR; TCRdb keeps only in-frame clonotypes and omits some of them. This table holds millions of clones, approximately 90% found once. The sequenced sample was naive CD4+ T cells sorted from blood. Subset denoted: CD45RA+ positively selected. These receptors were obtained from a young man in good health.

The chain recombines TRBV4-1 with TRBJ2-3; D is uncertain. Trimming shortened V by 2 bases and J by 6 bases, and 9 bases separated the two germline ends. The CDR3 is made up of 13 amino acids. Germline CDR1 reads MGHRA; CDR2 reads YSYEKL. The DNA for the CDR3 is TGCGCCAGCAGCCAACTAGGATTGGATACGCAGTATTTT. Protein product: CASSQLGLDTQYF.

Regarding this clone: In the same sample, other DNA sequences code for this CDR3. The V gene is TRBV2, the J gene TRBJ1-4; TRBD1 agrees at 7 bases. V was clipped by 6 bases and J by 5 bases; unmatched bases: 6. The CDR3 is made up of 14 amino acids. The germline V gene has CDR1 SNHLY and CDR2 FYNNEI. The CDR3 loop reads CASRRDSGNEKLFF. The CDR3 DNA reads as TGTGCCAGCAGACGGGACAGTGGGAATGAAAAACTGTTTTTT.

The rearrangement links TRBV19 to TRBJ1-2, with D perhaps matching TRBD1 (5 bases). This CDR3 is 13 amino acids long. Germline CDR1 LNHDA, CDR2 SQIVND (reference sequence). Trimming removed 8 bases from V and 4 bases from J, with 14 bases in between. CDR3 nucleotides: TGTGCCAGTTGCCCGGGGCCCACCTATGGCTACACCTTC. As protein: CASCPGPTYGYTF.